This T cell receptor beta chain appears in the sequencing data of a study of cytomegalovirus exposure and HLA in healthy donors. Study observations and caveats: Testing in vitro showed a few CMV-associated chains specific for CMV antigens. In the roughly 120 validation repertoires, about 94% of cluster scores exceeded 0, per a later analysis.

Assay used: immunoSEQ multiplex PCR; TCRdb lists only in-frame clones, some missing. Of about 330,000 clones in the sample, 75% to 90% are singletons; the top ten hold approximately 1.1%. The CDR3 is 15 amino acids. The V and J ends lost 1 base and 10 bases, in that order; junction bases with no gene match: 10. CDR1 and CDR2 from the germline V gene are SGHTA and FQGTGA. On this clone itself: What it binds is not known.

Sequencing was carried out using PBMCs. The sequence came from a woman younger than 45 in good health and CMV-seropositive. This rearrangement joins TRBV7-3 to TRBJ2-1; 7 nucleotides line up with TRBD1. The CDR3 DNA reads TGTGCCAGCAGCTTAAGGACAGGTCGGGTAGAGGAGCAGTTCTTC. It yields the protein CASSLRTGRVEEQFF.